The clone carrying this T cell receptor (beta chain) was detected only a few times. Its specificity is unknown. The germline V gene has CDR1 SEHNR and CDR2 FQNEAQ (reference sequence). The CDR3 runs to 15 residues. The V and J ends lost 5 bases and 1 base respectively, with 14 bases between them. One entry per CDR3 protein results from TCRdb running MiXCR on the 5' RACE reads. The sample lists about 14,000 distinct CDR3 sequences, about 17% seen once, with about three fifths in the top ten. This specimen belongs to a study of T-cell memory formation after mild COVID-19. Background on the study: Largely donor-specific sequence clusters came from two donors.

General study findings and limits: Pre-infection memory carried some responding clones, suggesting that cross-reactive memory joined. The study found balanced CD4/CD8 in clones contracting day 15 to 85 and a CD4+ lean in later expanders.

The chain carries TRBV7-9 and TRBJ1-1, with D possibly being TRBD1 (6 bases). What was sequenced was PBMCs or a T cell subset sorted from them (not recorded which). The receptor was isolated from a man aged 18-30 years who had mild COVID-19 (a few samples of this study predate the infection). Cell type and time point are not known. CDR3 loop: CASSLLKGENTEAFF. CDR3 DNA: TGTGCCAGCAGCCTTCTGAAGGGGGAGAACACTGAAGCTTTCTTT.